This T cell receptor (beta chain) was found in a study of T cells and Merkel cell carcinoma outcomes. General observations from the study: Reportedly, T-cell repertoire with density predicts Merkel cell carcinoma outcomes.

Germline V gives CDR1 SNHLY, CDR2 FYNNEI. CDR3 length equals 12 residues. V lost 7 bases, J lost 1 base, and 7 bases lay in between. Repertoires were generated with immunoSEQ multiplex PCR, while TCRdb's copy carries only in-frame clones and drops some. There are 10,000 to 15,000 clones in the sample; nearly 97% occur only once, and roughly 1% lies in the top ten. Details on this clone: As yet, its antigen is unknown.

Source material: tumor tissue from Merkel cell carcinoma. The V gene is TRBV2, the J gene TRBJ1-1, with unresolved D. The TCR was taken from a human donor with Merkel cell carcinoma. Here the CDR3 DNA reads TGTGCCAGCACCTACAGGAACACTGAAGCTTTCTTT. It is translated as CASTYRNTEAFF.